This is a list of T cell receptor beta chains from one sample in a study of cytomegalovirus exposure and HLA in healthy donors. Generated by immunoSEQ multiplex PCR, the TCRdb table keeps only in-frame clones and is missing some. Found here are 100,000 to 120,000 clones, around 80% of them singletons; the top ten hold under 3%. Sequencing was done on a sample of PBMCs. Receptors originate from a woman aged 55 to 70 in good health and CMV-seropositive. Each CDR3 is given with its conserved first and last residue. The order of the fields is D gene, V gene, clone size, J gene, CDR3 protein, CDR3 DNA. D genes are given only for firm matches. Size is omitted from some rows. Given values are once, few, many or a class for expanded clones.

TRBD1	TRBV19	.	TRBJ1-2	CASSNRDRGQTNYGYTF	TGTGCCAGTAGCAACAGGGACAGGGGGCAAACTAACTATGGCTACACCTTC
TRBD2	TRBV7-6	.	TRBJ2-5	CASSLALAGGEETQYF	TGTGCCAGCAGCTTAGCACTAGCGGGAGGTGAAGAGACCCAGTACTTC
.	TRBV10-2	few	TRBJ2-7	CASSVGFLYEQYF	TGCGCCAGCAGTGTCGGGTTTCTATACGAGCAGTACTTC
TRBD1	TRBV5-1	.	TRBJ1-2	CASSLTRQGLGGYTF	TGCGCCAGCAGCTTGACCCGACAGGGTTTGGGTGGCTACACCTTC
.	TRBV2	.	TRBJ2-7	CASSQNGASLGEQYF	TGTGCCAGCAGTCAAAATGGGGCCTCCCTGGGCGAGCAGTACTTC
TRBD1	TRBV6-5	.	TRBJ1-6	CASSLGGSHNSPLHF	TGTGCCAGCAGTTTAGGGGGCTCCCATAATTCACCCCTCCACTTT
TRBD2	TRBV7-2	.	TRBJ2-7	CASSLGPLAVLYEQYF	TGTGCCAGCAGCTTAGGGCCACTAGCGGTTTTGTACGAGCAGTACTTC
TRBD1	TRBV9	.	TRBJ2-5	CASSDRTGGGETQYF	TGTGCCAGCAGCGACCGGACAGGGGGGGGAGAGACCCAGTACTTC
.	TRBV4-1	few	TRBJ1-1	CASSQRHPQGSTEAFF	TGCGCCAGCAGCCAACGACACCCACAGGGCTCCACTGAAGCTTTCTTT
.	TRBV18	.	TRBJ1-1	CASSAVDEAFF	TGTGCCAGCTCAGCCGTAGATGAAGCTTTCTTT
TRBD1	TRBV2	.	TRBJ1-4	CASRGQGQTNEKLFF	TGTGCCAGCCGAGGACAGGGGCAAACTAATGAAAAACTGTTTTTT
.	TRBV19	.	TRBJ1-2	CASSIRADFYGYTF	TGTGCCAGTAGTATCCGAGCGGATTTTTATGGCTACACCTTC
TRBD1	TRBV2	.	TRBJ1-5	CASSAQGEASNQPQHF	TGTGCCAGCAGTGCTCAGGGGGAAGCGAGCAATCAGCCCCAGCATTTT
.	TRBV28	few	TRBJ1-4	CASSLAQGGMFF	TGTGCCAGCAGTTTGGCGCAGGGCGGTATGTTTTTT
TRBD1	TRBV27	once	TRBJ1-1	CASFRTGPNTEAFF	TGTGCCAGCTTCCGGACAGGACCGAACACTGAAGCTTTCTTT
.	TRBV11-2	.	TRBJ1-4	CASSPLGGLGEKLFF	TGTGCCAGCAGCCCGCTGGGGGGTCTTGGTGAAAAACTGTTTTTT
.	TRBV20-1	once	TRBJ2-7	CSATSRQEQYF	TGCAGTGCTACCTCGAGGCAGGAGCAGTACTTC
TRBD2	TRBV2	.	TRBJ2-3	CASSEEASGREAHTQYF	TGTGCCAGCAGTGAAGAGGCTAGCGGGAGAGAAGCACATACGCAGTATTTT
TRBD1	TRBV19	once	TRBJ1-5	CASSIAPGQATFYSNQPQHF	TGTGCCAGTAGTATAGCCCCGGGACAGGCCACTTTTTATAGCAATCAGCCCCAGCATTTT
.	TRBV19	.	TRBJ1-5	CASSMSGKGNQPQHF	TGTGCCAGTAGTATGTCGGGGAAGGGCAATCAGCCCCAGCATTTT
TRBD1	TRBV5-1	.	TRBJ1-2	CASSPRTGGGYTF	TGCGCCAGCAGCCCGCGGACAGGAGGTGGCTACACCTTC
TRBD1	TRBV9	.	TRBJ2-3	CASTIGTGGADTQYF	TGTGCCAGCACGATCGGGACAGGGGGGGCAGATACGCAGTATTTT
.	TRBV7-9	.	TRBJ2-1	CASSQTGGPSSYNEQFF	TGTGCCAGCAGCCAGACGGGGGGCCCCAGCTCCTACAATGAGCAGTTCTTC
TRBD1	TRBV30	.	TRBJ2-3	CAWSGTGGFGTQYF	TGTGCCTGGTCCGGGACAGGGGGCTTCGGTACGCAGTATTTT
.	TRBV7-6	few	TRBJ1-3	CASSLVDGTGNTIYF	TGTGCCAGCAGCTTAGTTGACGGGACTGGAAACACCATATATTTT
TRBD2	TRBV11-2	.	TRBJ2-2	CASSLVASGNTGELFF	TGTGCCAGCAGCTTAGTGGCTAGCGGGAACACCGGGGAGCTGTTTTTT
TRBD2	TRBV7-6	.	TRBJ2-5	CASSYETSGRLETQYF	TGTGCCAGCAGCTACGAGACTAGCGGGAGGTTAGAGACCCAGTACTTC
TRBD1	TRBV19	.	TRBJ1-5	CASIGDRGFNQPQHF	TGTGCCAGTATCGGGGACAGGGGATTCAATCAGCCCCAGCATTTT
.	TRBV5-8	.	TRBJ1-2	CASSLLSLRGYTF	TGTGCCAGCAGCTTGTTATCCCTCCGGGGCTACACCTTC
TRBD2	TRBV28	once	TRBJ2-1	CASGLAVYNEQFF	TGTGCCTCTGGGCTAGCGGTTTACAATGAGCAGTTCTTC
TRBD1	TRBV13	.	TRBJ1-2	CASSLGPGGRGRSTYGYTF	TGTGCCAGCAGCTTAGGTCCCGGGGGCAGGGGGCGATCTACCTATGGCTACACCTTC
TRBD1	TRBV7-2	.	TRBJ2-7	CASSLGPGQGIREQYF	TGTGCCAGCAGCTTAGGCCCAGGACAGGGAATTAGGGAGCAGTACTTC
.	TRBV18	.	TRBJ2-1	CASSPPRAPYNEQFF	TGTGCCAGCTCACCACCCAGGGCCCCCTACAATGAGCAGTTCTTC
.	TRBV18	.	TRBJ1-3	CASSPPRGRSSGNTIYF	TGTGCCAGCTCACCACCCAGGGGCCGAAGCTCTGGAAACACCATATATTTT
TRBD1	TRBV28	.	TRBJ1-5	CASSLRGQGNYQPQHF	TGTGCCAGCAGTCTCAGAGGACAGGGCAATTATCAGCCCCAGCATTTT
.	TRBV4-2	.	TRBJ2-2	CASSQDPRLFGELFF	TGTGCCAGCAGCCAAGATCCGCGGCTATTCGGGGAGCTGTTTTTT
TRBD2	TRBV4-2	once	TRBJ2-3	CASSQESGTRGTQYF	TGTGCCAGCAGCCAAGAAAGCGGGACCCGGGGTACGCAGTATTTT
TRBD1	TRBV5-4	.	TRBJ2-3	CASSSDRDHTDTQYF	TGTGCCAGCAGCTCCGACAGGGATCACACAGATACGCAGTATTTT
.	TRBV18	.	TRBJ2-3	CASSPLDYTDTQYF	TGTGCCAGCTCACCACTGGACTACACAGATACGCAGTATTTT
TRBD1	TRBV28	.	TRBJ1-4	CASSLKGGTGGEKLFF	TGTGCCAGCAGTTTAAAGGGGGGTACAGGGGGTGAAAAACTGTTTTTT
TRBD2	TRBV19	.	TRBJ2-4	CASSSGTSGRGRVAKNIQYF	TGTGCCAGTAGTAGCGGGACTAGCGGAAGAGGTCGGGTAGCCAAAAACATTCAGTACTTC
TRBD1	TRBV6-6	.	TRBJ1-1	CASSYYRGAFF	TGTGCCAGCAGTTACTACAGGGGAGCTTTCTTT
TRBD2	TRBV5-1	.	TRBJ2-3	CASSPGPSGSFTDTQYF	TGCGCCAGCAGCCCCGGGCCTAGCGGGAGTTTCACAGATACGCAGTATTTT
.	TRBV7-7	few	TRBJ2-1	CAIARVDEQFF	TGTGCCATCGCACGGGTGGATGAGCAGTTCTTC
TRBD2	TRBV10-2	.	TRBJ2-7	CASSEASGSYEQYF	TGCGCCAGCAGTGAGGCTAGCGGCTCCTACGAGCAGTACTTC
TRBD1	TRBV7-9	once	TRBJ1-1	CSSNNQGANTEAFF	TGTTCCAGCAACAACCAGGGGGCAAACACTGAAGCTTTCTTT
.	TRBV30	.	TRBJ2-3	CAWASSTDTQYF	TGTGCCTGGGCGTCTAGCACAGATACGCAGTATTTT
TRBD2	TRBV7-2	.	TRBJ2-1	CASSPRTSGSSYNEQFF	TGTGCCAGCAGCCCTAGGACTAGCGGGAGCTCCTACAATGAGCAGTTCTTC